Following are 30 T cell receptor beta chains from one sample sequenced in a study of CD8+ T cells in alopecia areata. RNA was extracted and reverse transcribed into cDNA as the sequencing template. The table came from immunoSEQ multiplex PCR; TCRdb's copy has only in-frame clones and leaves some out. The table records 7,900 or so clones, 50% to 60% of them present only once. Researchers gathered lesional scalp punch biopsies and peripheral blood from patients with alopecia areata. Sample: skin, taken at week 0. Receptors were obtained from a human donor with alopecia areata.

This clone was found a few times. This chain joins TRBV19 and TRBJ2-7; possibly TRBD1 or TRBD2 for D (5 bases each). The CDR3 has 19 residues. CDR1 is LNHDA and CDR2 is SQIVND in the germline V gene (reference sequence). Trimming took 6 bases from V and 0 from J, leaving 27 bases between them. CDR3: CASSLGLGLFGTTSYEQYF. The DNA for the CDR3 is TGTGCCAGTAGCCTTGGCCTCGGACTTTTCGGGACCACCTCCTACGAGCAGTACTTC.

Only a few counts were recorded for this clone. This chain uses TRBV7-9 with TRBJ2-7; 13 bases are a match to TRBD2. Trimming cost V 5 bases and J 6 bases; bases outside gene matches: 7. Looked up from germline, CDR1 is SEHNR and CDR2 is FQNEAQ (reference sequence). The CDR3 has 15 residues. The CDR3 sequence: CASSIGLAGAGEQYF. In DNA form, the CDR3 reads TGTGCCAGCAGCATTGGACTAGCGGGAGCTGGCGAGCAGTACTTC.

J is TRBJ1-5 and V is TRBV2; D gene uncertain. CDR1 and CDR2 from the germline V gene are SNHLY and FYNNEI. The CDR3 loop spans 14 amino acids. V lost 7 bases and J 0 bases, leaving 10 bases between the germline ends. The CDR3 sequence is CASKRDISNQPQHF. CDR3 sequence (DNA): TGTGCCAGCAAAAGAGACATTAGCAATCAGCCCCAGCATTTT.

The chain uses TRBV7-9 and TRBJ2-4; TRBD1 agrees at 9 bases. The CDR3 extends over 14 amino acids. V lost 3 bases and J lost 8; bases outside the gene matches: 5. The germline gives CDR1 SEHNR, CDR2 FQNEAQ (reference sequence). The CDR3 is CASSLGQGVDIQYF. DNA for the CDR3: TGTGCCAGCAGCTTGGGACAGGGAGTGGACATTCAGTACTTC.

V is TRBV5-6 and J is TRBJ1-1; a possible D gene is TRBD1 (5 bases). The germline gives CDR1 SGHDT, CDR2 YYEEEE. V dropped 6 bases and J dropped 1 base, with 13 bases sitting between them. The CDR3 has 14 residues. The CDR3 here is CASTPGARNTEAFF. The CDR3 coding sequence is TGTGCCAGCACCCCCGGGGCCAGGAACACTGAAGCTTTCTTT.

This chain uses TRBV5-1 with TRBJ2-1; TRBD2 agrees at 10 bases. The CDR3 extends over 15 amino acids. Unmatched junction bases numbered 8, after V lost 1 base and J lost 10 bases. Germline V gene data show CDR1 as SGHRS and CDR2 as YFSETQ. The CDR3 DNA sequence: TGCGCCAGCAGCTTGATATCTAGCGGGAGAGGCGAGCAGTTCTTC. Its translation: CASSLISSGRGEQFF.

CDR3: CASSPSGAGGQPQHF. The CDR3 DNA follows: TGTGCCAGCTCACCGTCCGGGGCCGGGGGCCAGCCCCAGCATTTT. The J gene is TRBJ1-5, the V gene TRBV18, with D possibly TRBD1 on 6 matching bases. CDR3 length: 15 amino acids. Trimming removed 3 bases at V and 7 bases at J, with 16 bases between. Germline CDR1 and CDR2: KGHSH and LQKENI.

This clone was counted a few times. The chain uses TRBV6-6 and TRBJ2-1, with TRBD2 identical over 8 bases. Per germline, CDR1 MNHNY and CDR2 SVGAGI (reference sequence). Unmatched junction bases numbered 10, after V lost 0 bases and J lost 9 bases. The CDR3 consists of 16 residues. The CDR3, as DNA: TGTGCCAGCAGTTACTCGACGGGCACAGCGGGGGTTGAGCAGTTCTTC. Translating gives CASSYSTGTAGVEQFF.

V is TRBV28 and J is TRBJ2-7, with D perhaps being TRBD1 or TRBD2 (5 bases each). The V gene lost 4 bases and the J gene lost 0 bases, with 13 bases spanning the gap. The CDR3 sequence is 15 residues long. Germline V gene data show CDR1 as MDHEN and CDR2 as SYDVKM. The CDR3 protein is CASSSRGGASYEQYF. The DNA for the CDR3 is TGTGCCAGCAGTTCGAGGGGTGGGGCCTCCTACGAGCAGTACTTC.

The J gene is TRBJ2-2, the V gene TRBV5-4; D gene uncertain. Trimming removed 0 bases at V and 5 bases at J, with 5 bases between. In germline, CDR1 is SGHNT, CDR2 YYREEE (reference sequence). The CDR3 has 13 amino acids. The CDR3 reads CASSLAGTGELFF. The CDR3 coding sequence is TGTGCCAGCAGCTTGGCAGGTACCGGGGAGCTGTTTTTT.

This sequence joins TRBV10-1 and TRBJ1-1; D unresolved. V dropped 0 bases and J dropped 3 bases, with 8 bases sitting between them. Germline loops: CDR1 WNHNN, CDR2 SYGVQD (reference sequence). CDR3 length equals 14 residues. The CDR3 loop is CASSESAAYTEAFF. CDR3 DNA sequence: TGCGCCAGCAGTGAGTCGGCAGCATACACTGAAGCTTTCTTT.

This chain uses TRBV4-1 with TRBJ2-3, with TRBD2 as a possible D gene (6 bases). V was trimmed by 0 bases and J by 5 bases, leaving 18 bases between them. CDR3 size: 17 residues. Per germline, CDR1 MGHRA and CDR2 YSYEKL. The CDR3 loop reads CASSQDAGTGLRDTQYF. The CDR3 DNA follows: TGCGCCAGCAGCCAAGATGCCGGGACTGGTTTACGAGATACGCAGTATTTT.

This sequence joins TRBV14 and TRBJ2-5, with D perhaps TRBD1 (6 bases). Germline V gives CDR1 SGHDN, CDR2 FVKESK. The CDR3 consists of 14 residues. Trimming left V 3 bases short and J 4 bases short, with 12 bases between. The CDR3 region has the DNA TGTGCCAGCAGCCAGGGGGCGAGGTCAGAGACCCAGTACTTC. It codes for CASSQGARSETQYF.

The chain combines TRBV6-1 with TRBJ2-3; D possibly corresponds to TRBD2 (6 bases). V lost 5 bases and J 6 bases, leaving 18 bases between the germline ends. The length of the CDR3 is 15 residues. Germline V gene data show CDR1 as MNHNS and CDR2 as SASEGT. The CDR3 protein is CASSPHGRREDTQYF. Written as DNA, the CDR3 is TGTGCCAGCAGTCCCCACGGCCGGAGGGAGGATACGCAGTATTTT.

The table lists this clone with a few counts. The chain couples TRBV4-2 to TRBJ2-5; no reliable D call. In germline, CDR1 is LGHNA, CDR2 YNFKEQ. There are 12 residues in the CDR3. V dropped 0 bases and J dropped 8 bases, with 7 bases sitting between them. The CDR3 DNA follows: TGTGCCAGCAGCCAAGACAGGTTAACCCAGTACTTC. Amino acid sequence: CASSQDRLTQYF.

The rearrangement links TRBV7-2 to TRBJ2-3, with TRBD1 as a possible D gene (5 bases). The CDR3 loop spans 15 amino acids. CDR1 and CDR2 (germline): SGHTA, FQGNSA. Trimming removed 1 base at V and 0 bases at J, with 8 bases between. The CDR3 bases are TGTGCCAGCAGCTTAGGGGGCCCGAGCACAGATACGCAGTATTTT. Protein product: CASSLGGPSTDTQYF.

The chain couples TRBV7-1 to TRBJ2-5; no clear D. TRBV7-1 carries the ORF label, with uncertain function. The CDR3 length is 14 residues. V dropped 4 bases and J dropped 1 base, with 10 bases sitting between them. Here the CDR3 reads CASSLALTQETQYF. As DNA, the CDR3 is TGTGCCAGCAGCTTAGCCCTTACCCAAGAGACCCAGTACTTC.

V is TRBV4-1 and J is TRBJ2-6; no definite D call. Trimming left V 4 bases short and J 0 bases short, with 10 bases between. This CDR3 spans 16 amino acids. The germline V gene encodes CDR1 MGHRA and CDR2 YSYEKL. The CDR3 DNA sequence: TGCGCCAGCAGCCGCGATTCATTCTCTGGGGCCAACGTCCTGACTTTC. This gives the protein CASSRDSFSGANVLTF.

The chain combines TRBV30 with TRBJ2-3, with D tentatively TRBD1 or TRBD2 (5 bases each). CDR1 and CDR2 (germline): GTSNPN, SVGIG (reference sequence). This CDR3 has 14 residues. Trimming pared 2 bases from V and 4 bases from J, leaving 13 bases between. The CDR3 protein is CAWSKGRESDTQYF. The CDR3 nucleotides are TGTGCCTGGAGTAAGGGCAGGGAGTCAGATACGCAGTATTTT.

V gene TRBV7-2 combines with J gene TRBJ1-3; 7 positions match TRBD1. The trim removed 4 bases at V and 0 bases at J, leaving 6 bases unmatched. CDR1 is SGHTA and CDR2 is FQGNSA in the germline V gene. The CDR3 is 16 amino acids. The CDR3 spells CASSSRTGHSGNTIYF. The CDR3, as DNA: TGTGCCAGCAGCTCTCGGACAGGCCACTCTGGAAACACCATATATTTT.

This clone is a singleton in its sample. The J gene is TRBJ2-3, the V gene TRBV7-2; no reliable D call. Germline V lookup: CDR1 SGHTA, CDR2 FQGNSA. The V gene lost 2 bases and the J gene lost 13 bases, with 22 bases spanning the gap. The CDR3 totals 15 residues. The chain's CDR3 is CASSLPAAPLRMEYF. The CDR3 bases are TGTGCCAGCAGCTTACCCGCGGCCCCACTTAGGATGGAGTATTTT.

Concerning this clone: Since a much larger clone is just one base distant, this may be a read error. The chain joins TRBV6-6 to TRBJ2-1, with TRBD2 identical over 8 bases. The CDR3 is made up of 14 amino acids. Germline CDR1 is MNHNY and CDR2 is SVGAGI (reference sequence). J was trimmed by 7 bases and V by 6 bases; bases with no gene match: 8. As DNA, the CDR3 is TGTGCCAGCAGCCCTAGGACTAGCATAAATGAGCAGTTCTTC. This codes for CASSPRTSINEQFF.

This clone is labeled as medium-sized. J is TRBJ2-7 and V is TRBV6-1; D possibly corresponds to TRBD1 (7 bases). V lost 0 bases, J lost 4 bases, and 13 bases lay in between. The CDR3 totals 15 residues. Germline assignment: CDR1 MNHNS and CDR2 SASEGT. The CDR3 region is CASSEAEGAVYEQYF. In DNA, the CDR3 is TGTGCCAGCAGTGAAGCGGAGGGGGCGGTATACGAGCAGTACTTC.

This clone came up once. J is TRBJ1-6 and V is TRBV5-5; no reliable D call. This CDR3 contains 15 residues. Germline lookup yields CDR1 SGHKS and CDR2 YYEKEE (reference sequence). Between the trimmed V and J ends, which lost 5 bases and 10 bases, there was a span of 19 bases. DNA for the CDR3: TGTGCCAGCAGTTTGCAGCAGACGAAAGGATCACCCCTCCACTTT. Translating it yields CASSLQQTKGSPLHF.

The genes are TRBV7-9 and TRBJ2-3; 9 bases fit TRBD2. V was clipped by 3 bases and J by 0 bases; unmatched bases: 10. The CDR3 length is 18 residues. From germline, CDR1 is SEHNR and CDR2 FQNEAQ (reference sequence). In DNA form, the CDR3 reads TGTGCCAGCAGCTTGTGGCTAGCGGGAATCGCTAGCACAGATACGCAGTATTTT. This sequence encodes CASSLWLAGIASTDTQYF.

The chain carries TRBV7-2 and TRBJ2-7; 10 nucleotides line up with TRBD2. This CDR3 is built from 16 residues. V was clipped by 0 bases and J by 5 bases; unmatched bases: 7. The V gene's germline CDR1 is SGHTA and CDR2 FQGNSA. CDR3 amino acids: CASSLARLAGGNEQYF. DNA for the CDR3: TGTGCCAGCAGCTTAGCGAGATTAGCGGGAGGCAACGAGCAGTACTTC.

V gene TRBV28 combines with J gene TRBJ1-6; D remains unclear. V was cut by 7 bases and J by 5 bases, with 18 bases left in between. This CDR3 is built from 16 residues. The germline gives CDR1 MDHEN, CDR2 SYDVKM. The CDR3 DNA follows: TGTGCCAGCAACACCCCGGTCGGGCAGAATAATTCACCCCTCCACTTT. This encodes CASNTPVGQNNSPLHF.

The rearrangement links TRBV7-2 to TRBJ2-1; 10 nucleotides agree with TRBD2. Germline V gives CDR1 SGHTA, CDR2 FQGNSA. The CDR3 sequence is 16 residues long. V trimming: 0 bases; J trimming: 6 bases; junction bases outside the gene matches: 5. CDR3 residues: CASSLAGSGRSNEQFF. The CDR3 DNA follows: TGTGCCAGCAGCTTAGCGGGTAGCGGGAGGTCCAATGAGCAGTTCTTC.

This clone appeared a few times. The rearrangement links TRBV10-3 to TRBJ2-3; TRBD2 matches 16 bases. This CDR3 is built from 15 residues. V lost 5 bases, J lost 6 bases, and 2 bases stayed unmatched. The V gene's germline CDR1 is ENHRY and CDR2 SYGVKD. The CDR3 DNA reads TGTGCCATCAGTCCGGGACTAGCGGGAGGGGATACGCAGTATTTT. Translated: CAISPGLAGGDTQYF.

Points on this clone: The junction shows a germline mismatch at one end, possibly a read error. The V gene is TRBV2, the J gene TRBJ1-1; 11 bases agree with TRBD1. Germline V gives CDR1 SNHLY, CDR2 FYNNEI. This CDR3 is built from 13 residues. CDR3 region: CARSGTGGTEAFF. In nucleotides, the CDR3 is TGTGCCAGGAGTGGGACAGGGGGCACTGAAGCTTTCTTT.